This TCR beta chain was documented in a study of T cells after yellow fever vaccination. Study-wide results and limits: The booster saw the reappearance of most primary-vaccination clones (roughly 96% CD4, 88% CD8). By day 5 rather than day 15, the secondary response had peaked, though it was weaker. Among all clonotypes, a small share was observed in both CD4 and CD8 compartments.

Many counts were recorded for this clonotype. Antigen specificity is unknown. CDR3 length: 15 amino acids. With 3 bases clipped from V and 8 bases from J, the junction kept 8 bases outside the gene matches. Universal primer sites and UMIs were introduced during 5'RACE template-switching synthesis of TCR cDNA. Each CDR3 protein gets one entry after TCRdb re-called the 5' RACE reads with MiXCR. The sample yields about 320,000 distinct CDR3 sequences, 3.5% to 4.5% seen once. This sample comprised PBMCs, obtained 15 days after the yellow fever booster vaccination. The chain recombines TRBV12-3 or TRBV12-4 with TRBJ2-4, with TRBD1 matching 9 bases. This clonotype was sampled from a man aged 18 to 29 who received the YFV17D yellow fever vaccine. The DNA for the CDR3 is TGTGCCAGCAGTTTGGGGAACCGGGACAGGGACATTCAGTACTTC. This codes for CASSLGNRDRDIQYF.